This record covers a single TCR beta chain. What it recognizes is unknown. TCRdb independently ran MiXCR on the multiplex PCR reads; one entry per CDR3 protein. The profile shows roughly 220,000 distinct CDR3 sequences, less than 40% of them singletons. This entry comes from a study of breast tumors, draining lymph nodes, adjacent tissues. From germline, CDR1 is LGHDT and CDR2 YNNKEL (reference sequence). CDR3 size: 15 residues. V lost 1 base and J lost 6; bases outside the gene matches: 7. General study findings and limits: Most tumor T cells seemingly derive from lymph node, then expand in tumor.

The lymph nodes were axillary draining lymph nodes from breast cancer patients. Material: axillary lymph node tissue. The receptor comes from a female donor with breast cancer. Some clones in this sample may be carry-over from other donors' samples. The chain links TRBV3-1 to TRBJ1-2, with 8 bases fitting TRBD1. For the CDR3, the DNA is TGTGCCAGCAGCCAAGTCAGGACAGGGCGCGATGGCTACACCTTC. It translates to CASSQVRTGRDGYTF.